The 24 T cell receptor beta chains below were found in one sample sequenced in a study of shared clonotypes between healthy human individuals. Naive CD8 populations comprised CD45RO-negative cells positively selected for CCR7, excluding terminally differentiated effector memory CD45RA+ cells. TCRdb keeps only in-frame clones here, not all; method: immunoSEQ multiplex PCR. Of about 2.1 million clones listed, about 93% are singletons. Sequencing was done on a sample of naive CD8+ T cells from PBMCs. The receptor source for this set is a man aged 18 to 30 in good health. Some clones in this sample may be carry-over from other donors' samples.

The rearrangement uses TRBV19 and TRBJ1-1, with D tentatively TRBD1 (5 bases). The ends were cut back, 2 bases at V and 6 bases at J, with 10 bases in the middle. The CDR3 totals 13 residues. Germline CDR1 reads LNHDA; CDR2 reads SQIVND (reference sequence). This CDR3 is CASSITGWSEAFF. Here the CDR3 DNA reads TGTGCCAGTAGTATAACAGGATGGTCTGAAGCTTTCTTT.

V and J are TRBV30 and TRBJ1-6; 7 bases line up with TRBD1. CDR1 is GTSNPN, CDR2 SVGIG, per germline (reference sequence). The CDR3 covers 14 residues. V lost 0 bases, J lost 10 bases, and 6 bases stayed unmatched. The chain's CDR3 is CAWSVPRGGSPLHF. The CDR3 DNA sequence: TGTGCCTGGAGTGTACCTCGAGGGGGCTCACCCCTCCACTTT.

V gene TRBV11-2 combines with J gene TRBJ2-2; TRBD1 is a possible D gene (5 bases). V gave up 6 bases and J gave up 5 bases, with 19 bases separating them. Germline loops: CDR1 SGHAT, CDR2 FQNNGV. The CDR3 has 16 residues. The CDR3 spells CASRNSRRAETGELFF. The CDR3 nucleotides are TGTGCCAGCAGAAACTCTCGCAGGGCTGAAACCGGGGAGCTGTTTTTT.

The J gene is TRBJ2-2, the V gene TRBV10-3; 7 positions agree with TRBD1. Germline V lookup: CDR1 ENHRY, CDR2 SYGVKD. The CDR3 loop spans 16 amino acids. V lost 6 bases and J lost 0; bases outside the gene matches: 7. Here the CDR3 DNA reads TGTGCCATCAGGGGACAGCACCAGGCGAACACCGGGGAGCTGTTTTTT. This sequence encodes CAIRGQHQANTGELFF.

This clone was counted only a few times. V is TRBV6-6 and J is TRBJ2-2; D unclear. The CDR3 covers 12 residues. The V and J ends lost 8 bases and 5 bases respectively, with 9 bases between them. Germline assignment: CDR1 MNHNY and CDR2 SVGAGI (reference sequence). For the CDR3, the DNA is TGTGCCAGCGGATCGGAAACCGGGGAGCTGTTTTTT. Translating it yields CASGSETGELFF.

The chain has TRBV13 and TRBJ2-1, with 7 bases aligning to TRBD1. Germline V gene lookup returns CDR1 PRHDT and CDR2 FYEKMQ (reference sequence). Losses at the gene ends were 7 bases for V and 3 bases for J; bases not matched to a gene: 9. The CDR3 length is 15 residues. CDR3: CASTPPDRRYNEQFF. The CDR3 nucleotides read TGTGCCAGCACCCCCCCGGACAGGCGCTACAATGAGCAGTTCTTC.

On this clone itself: Other DNA sequences of this sample code for an identical CDR3. V is TRBV27 and J is TRBJ2-1; TRBD2 matches at 11 bases. Germline lookup yields CDR1 MNHEY and CDR2 SMNVEV (reference sequence). V shed 3 bases, J shed 0 bases, and the junction held 10 bases outside the gene matches. This CDR3 contains 19 residues. The CDR3 bases are TGTGCCAGCAGTTTGCTCGGGACTAGCGGAATGAGCTCCTACAATGAGCAGTTCTTC. This translates into CASSLLGTSGMSSYNEQFF.

The J gene is TRBJ1-1, the V gene TRBV27; D gene unclear. From germline, CDR1 is MNHEY and CDR2 SMNVEV (reference sequence). The CDR3 extends over 21 amino acids. The V end was cut by 6 bases, the J end by 2 bases, with 34 bases between. In nucleotides, the CDR3 is TGTGCCAGCAGAGTATCAGGTTTGGGTCCGGGCAGACTGCCATCTAACACTGAAGCTTTCTTT. It yields the protein CASRVSGLGPGRLPSNTEAFF.

A remark on this clone: The same CDR3 arises from other DNA sequences in this sample as well. J is TRBJ2-2 and V is TRBV9; no reliable D call. From germline, CDR1 is SGDLS and CDR2 YYNGEE. This CDR3 has 13 amino acids. Trimming cost V 0 bases and J 4 bases, with 4 bases left between them. The DNA for the CDR3 is TGTGCCAGCAGCGTAGGGGGCACCGGGGAGCTGTTTTTT. The encoded protein is CASSVGGTGELFF.

The chain couples TRBV11-1 to TRBJ2-1; D unclear. Per the germline V gene, CDR1 is SGHAT and CDR2 is FQDESV (reference sequence). V was shortened by 1 base and J by 0 bases, with 7 bases between the two germline ends. The CDR3 contains 15 residues. CDR3 nucleotide sequence: TGTGCCAGCAGCTTAGGGACCGACTCCTACAATGAGCAGTTCTTC. It specifies CASSLGTDSYNEQFF.

This clone was seen a single time. The CDR3 reads CASSTRDSSKETQYF. The CDR3 bases are TGTGCCAGTAGTACTCGGGACAGCTCTAAAGAGACCCAGTACTTC. The gene calls are TRBV19 and TRBJ2-5, with 7 bases identical to TRBD1. Germline CDR1 reads LNHDA; CDR2 reads SQIVND (reference sequence). V lost 4 bases to trimming and J lost 3 bases; unmatched junction nucleotides: 8. The CDR3 extends over 15 amino acids.

The chain employs TRBV10-3 and TRBJ1-1, with D perhaps matching TRBD1 (5 bases). Germline CDR1 reads ENHRY; CDR2 reads SYGVKD. Between the trimmed V and J ends, which lost 6 bases and 0 bases, there was a span of 8 bases. The CDR3 is 13 amino acids. The DNA for the CDR3 is TGTGCCATCAGAGGAGGGGTGAACACTGAAGCTTTCTTT. Translation gives CAIRGGVNTEAFF.

J is TRBJ2-3 and V is TRBV4-2; a possible D gene is TRBD2 (6 bases). Germline V lookup: CDR1 LGHNA, CDR2 YNFKEQ. The CDR3 runs 15 residues. V was pared by 0 bases and J by 6 bases, with 13 bases between. The CDR3 protein is CASSQEKRAGDTQYF. CDR3 DNA sequence: TGTGCCAGCAGCCAAGAGAAGCGGGCCGGGGATACGCAGTATTTT.

This chain links TRBV4-2 with TRBJ2-1; the D gene is possibly TRBD2 (6 bases). CDR3 length: 15 residues. V was trimmed by 0 bases and J by 3 bases, leaving 9 bases between them. From germline, CDR1 is LGHNA and CDR2 YNFKEQ. DNA of the CDR3: TGTGCCAGCAGCCAAGATGCGGGGAACTACAATGAGCAGTTCTTC. The encoded protein is CASSQDAGNYNEQFF.

In its sample, this clone was seen a few times. V usage is TRBV27 and J usage is TRBJ1-2; 8 nucleotides line up with TRBD1. V shed 6 bases and J 10 bases; nucleotides not matched to a gene: 10. Germline lookup yields CDR1 MNHEY and CDR2 SMNVEV (reference sequence). There are 13 residues in the CDR3. CDR3 sequence (DNA): TGTGCCAGCAGCCTCCGGGACAGGAGTTCCTACACCTTC. It codes for CASSLRDRSSYTF.

This chain links TRBV6-5 with TRBJ1-2, with D perhaps matching TRBD1 (6 bases). The CDR3 is 14 amino acids. Trimming pared 2 bases from V and 4 bases from J, leaving 11 bases between. CDR1 and CDR2 (germline): MNHEY, SVGAGI. This chain's CDR3 is CASSYGDIGYGYTF. CDR3 sequence (DNA): TGTGCCAGCAGTTACGGGGACATCGGCTATGGCTACACCTTC.

The chain recombines TRBV11-2 with TRBJ2-7; TRBD1 aligns across 9 bases. Germline CDR1 and CDR2: SGHAT and FQNNGV. The CDR3 extends over 17 amino acids. The J segment lost 5 bases and the V segment lost 1 base, leaving 12 bases of the junction unmatched. The DNA for the CDR3 is TGTGCCAGCAGCTTAGTTTATGGAACAGGGGGCCACGACGAGCAGTACTTC. Its translation: CASSLVYGTGGHDEQYF.

The rearrangement links TRBV7-9 to TRBJ2-3; D could derive from TRBD1 or TRBD2 (5 bases each). CDR1 SEHNR and CDR2 FQNEAQ come from the germline V gene (reference sequence). Trimming cost V 11 bases and J 11 bases, with 14 bases left between them. The CDR3 sequence is 10 residues long. CDR3 amino acids: CASAGTQQYF. The CDR3 coding sequence is TGTGCCTCCGCTGGGACCCAGCAGTATTTT.

The rearrangement joins TRBV7-8 to TRBJ1-3; possible D gene TRBD1, 5 bases. Trimming took off 5 bases at V and 1 base at J, with 9 bases between the two ends. The CDR3 runs 14 residues. CDR1 and CDR2 from the germline V gene are SGHVS and FQNEAQ. CDR3 nucleotide sequence: TGTGCCAGCAGCCACGACAGTTCTGGAAACACCATATATTTT. Residues: CASSHDSSGNTIYF.

The chain employs TRBV5-4 and TRBJ2-1; the D is unclear. The CDR3 runs 15 residues. The germline CDR1 and CDR2 sequences are SGHNT and YYREEE (reference sequence). V dropped 0 bases and J dropped 3 bases, with 10 bases sitting between them. In DNA, the CDR3 is TGTGCCAGCAGCTTGGCTACCGAGAACTACAATGAGCAGTTCTTC. Translation: CASSLATENYNEQFF.

The chain has TRBV9 and TRBJ2-2; 10 bases match TRBD1. V gave up 4 bases and J gave up 6 bases; unmatched junction bases: 9. The CDR3 is 16 amino acids. Germline CDR1 and CDR2: SGDLS and YYNGEE. In DNA form, the CDR3 reads TGTGCCAGCAGCACGACAGGGGGCGAGGAATCCGGGGAGCTGTTTTTT. Its translation is CASSTTGGEESGELFF.

The V gene is TRBV4-3, the J gene TRBJ1-5; TRBD1 is a possible D gene (6 bases). Per germline, CDR1 LGHNA and CDR2 YSLEER. CDR3 size: 13 residues. Trimming took 1 base from V and 9 from J, leaving 10 bases between them. The CDR3 sequence: CASSQGGASPQHF. The CDR3 region has the DNA TGCGCCAGCAGCCAAGGGGGGGCGTCGCCCCAGCATTTT.

The count of this clone is one. The chain uses TRBV6-5 and TRBJ2-2; D is perhaps TRBD1 (6 bases). CDR3 length: 14 residues. Trimming stripped 5 bases from V and 1 base from J, with 8 bases between. Germline V CDR1 and CDR2: MNHEY, SVGAGI. The chain's CDR3 is CASSPGVNTGELFF. CDR3 DNA: TGTGCCAGCAGTCCAGGGGTGAACACCGGGGAGCTGTTTTTT.

A note on this clone: Different DNA sequences within this sample yield the same CDR3. The chain joins TRBV27 to TRBJ1-5; no clear D gene. The CDR3 spans 13 residues. Per the germline V gene, CDR1 is MNHEY and CDR2 is SMNVEV (reference sequence). Trimming pared 4 bases from V and 0 bases from J, leaving 4 bases between. The CDR3 bases are TGTGCCAGCAGTTATAATAGCAATCAGCCCCAGCATTTT. Translating it yields CASSYNSNQPQHF.